This is a list of T cell receptor beta chains from one sample in a study of T cell responses to AZD1222 COVID-19 vaccine. Assay used: immunoSEQ multiplex PCR; TCRdb lists only in-frame clones, some missing. Of 130,000 or so clones listed, approximately 86% were seen once; the top ten hold 5% to 6%. The sequencing used peripheral blood, collected 28 days after the second AZD1222 dose. Receptors originate from an adult who received the AZD1222 COVID-19 vaccine. The CDR3 runs from the conserved cysteine through the conserved F or W. A D gene is named only where the DNA matches it firmly. Clone size, where shown, is once, few, many, or a class for clones that have expanded.

cdr3_length	v_call	clone_size	d_call	j_call	cdr3_aa	cdr3_nt
15	TRBV11-2	.	TRBD1	TRBJ1-4	CASSLGTATNEKLFF	TGTGCCAGCAGCTTGGGGACAGCAACTAATGAAAAACTGTTTTTT
15	TRBV4-1	once	.	TRBJ1-2	CASSQVGLTIYGYTF	TGCGCCAGCAGCCAAGTAGGCTTGACAATCTATGGCTACACCTTC
13	TRBV10-1	.	TRBD1	TRBJ2-7	CASSDGTGKGQYF	TGCGCCAGCAGTGACGGGACAGGGAAGGGGCAGTACTTC
14	TRBV5-8	.	.	TRBJ2-3	CASSSPWSRDTQYF	TGTGCCAGCAGCTCCCCTTGGAGCCGGGATACGCAGTATTTT
14	TRBV3-1/TRBV3-2	.	.	TRBJ1-1	CASSLEGGITEAFF	TGTGCCAGCAGCCTGGAGGGGGGCATCACTGAAGCTTTCTTT
13	TRBV27	.	TRBD1	TRBJ2-5	CASRLYRGETQYF	TGTGCCAGCAGGCTTTACAGGGGTGAGACCCAGTACTTC
13	TRBV5-1	.	.	TRBJ1-4	CASRQATNEKLFF	TGCGCCAGCCGACAGGCAACTAATGAAAAACTGTTTTTT
15	TRBV5-8	.	TRBD1	TRBJ2-2	CASSLWDRGTGELFF	TGTGCCAGCAGCTTGTGGGACAGGGGCACCGGGGAGCTGTTTTTT
15	TRBV18	once	.	TRBJ1-5	CASSPQTGHNQPQHF	TGTGCCAGCTCACCCCAAACAGGGCACAATCAGCCCCAGCATTTT
14	TRBV3-1/TRBV3-2	.	.	TRBJ1-5	CASSQGGGDQPQHF	TGTGCCAGCAGCCAAGGGGGGGGCGATCAGCCCCAGCATTTT
14	TRBV21-1	once	.	TRBJ2-7	CASSSTGCGGEQYF	TGTGCCAGCAGCTCGACAGGGTGCGGAGGCGAGCAGTACTTC
12	TRBV25-1	.	.	TRBJ2-2	CASSGVTGELFF	TGTGCCAGCAGTGGTGTGACCGGGGAGCTGTTTTTT
13	TRBV7-9	.	.	TRBJ1-1	CASSSGEGTEAFF	TGTGCCAGCAGCTCTGGGGAAGGCACTGAAGCTTTCTTT
15	TRBV18	.	TRBD1	TRBJ2-1	CASSTGQGSSNEQFF	TGTGCCAGCTCAACCGGACAGGGTTCATCCAATGAGCAGTTCTTC
13	TRBV30	.	.	TRBJ1-3	CTFSLDGGNTIYF	TGTACGTTTTCGCTAGATGGCGGAAACACCATATATTTT
20	TRBV14	.	TRBD2	TRBJ2-2	CASSQEWRDGGRTNTGELFF	TGTGCCAGCAGCCAAGAATGGCGGGACGGCGGGAGGACGAACACCGGGGAGCTGTTTTTT
16	TRBV3-1/TRBV3-2	.	TRBD2	TRBJ2-7	CASSLVAGVFPDEQYF	TGTGCCAGCAGCCTCGTAGCGGGAGTCTTTCCGGACGAGCAGTACTTC
15	TRBV5-1	.	TRBD1	TRBJ1-1	CASSASGTGRTEAFF	TGCGCCAGCAGCGCCTCGGGGACAGGGAGGACTGAAGCTTTCTTT
15	TRBV28	.	.	TRBJ1-5	CASSSSRDNNQPQHF	TGTGCCAGCAGTAGCTCCCGGGACAACAATCAGCCCCAGCATTTT
13	TRBV7-8	.	.	TRBJ1-2	CASSLAGGWASTF	TGTGCCAGCAGCCTAGCGGGGGGATGGGCAAGCACCTTC
16	TRBV9	.	TRBD1	TRBJ2-3	CASSVGTGGQADTQYF	TGTGCCAGCAGCGTCGGGACAGGGGGCCAGGCAGATACGCAGTATTTT
13	TRBV12-3/TRBV12-4	once	.	TRBJ1-1	CASSEWGLPEAFF	TGTGCCAGCAGCGAGTGGGGGCTGCCTGAAGCTTTCTTT
15	TRBV4-1	.	TRBD2	TRBJ2-3	CASSPSGRGTDTQYF	TGCGCCAGCAGCCCTAGCGGGAGAGGCACAGATACGCAGTATTTT
11	TRBV6-5	.	.	TRBJ2-6	CASRGANVLTF	TGTGCCAGCAGGGGGGCCAACGTCCTGACTTTC
15	TRBV7-2	.	TRBD1	TRBJ1-2	CASSTSGQGARGYTF	TGTGCCAGCAGCACATCGGGACAGGGGGCTCGTGGCTACACCTTC
14	TRBV7-2	once	.	TRBJ2-7	CASSLTGPSYEQYF	TGTGCCAGCAGCTTAACGGGACCTTCCTACGAGCAGTACTTC
17	TRBV6-6	.	.	TRBJ2-4	CASSPIYREGAKNIQYF	TGTGCCAGCAGTCCTATATACAGGGAAGGAGCCAAAAACATTCAGTACTTC
15	TRBV4-1	.	.	TRBJ1-1	CASNLERDSNTEAFF	TGCGCCAGCAACCTTGAAAGGGATTCGAACACTGAAGCTTTCTTT
16	TRBV11-2	.	TRBD1	TRBJ1-4	CASSLGTGVTNEKLFF	TGTGCCAGCAGCTTAGGTACAGGGGTGACTAATGAAAAACTGTTTTTT
14	TRBV5-1	.	.	TRBJ2-2	CASSWNVGAGELFF	TGCGCCAGCAGCTGGAACGTTGGCGCCGGGGAGCTGTTTTTT
16	TRBV4-1	few	.	TRBJ1-3	CASSQMAGAVGNTIYF	TGCGCCAGCAGCCAAATGGCAGGAGCGGTTGGAAACACCATATATTTT
16	TRBV18	.	.	TRBJ1-3	CASSADGVISGNTIYF	TGTGCCAGCTCAGCCGACGGGGTCATCTCTGGAAACACCATATATTTT
14	TRBV7-2	.	.	TRBJ1-1	CASSLMWGYTEAFF	TGTGCCAGCAGCTTAATGTGGGGCTACACTGAAGCTTTCTTT
13	TRBV20-1	.	.	TRBJ1-2	CSASAGADYGYTF	TGCAGTGCTAGTGCGGGGGCCGACTATGGCTACACCTTC
15	TRBV9	.	.	TRBJ2-7	CASSVWGRLGDEQYF	TGTGCCAGCAGCGTCTGGGGGCGGTTAGGCGACGAGCAGTACTTC
17	TRBV4-1	.	.	TRBJ2-5	CASSQIRAGRIGETQYF	TGCGCCAGCAGCCAGATTAGGGCAGGGAGAATTGGAGAGACCCAGTACTTC
15	TRBV7-3	few	.	TRBJ2-3	CASSLAWGSTDTQYF	TGTGCCAGCAGCTTAGCGTGGGGGAGCACAGATACGCAGTATTTT
14	TRBV10-3	.	.	TRBJ2-7	CAISESAGVYEQYF	TGTGCCATCAGTGAGTCGGCAGGGGTTTACGAGCAGTACTTC
18	TRBV11-2	.	TRBD2	TRBJ2-5	CASSFLLPGGLFEETQYF	TGTGCCAGCAGCTTTCTATTACCGGGAGGGCTCTTTGAAGAGACCCAGTACTTC
14	TRBV6-5	.	.	TRBJ2-3	CASRGEGAGDTQYF	TGTGCCAGCAGGGGAGAGGGAGCGGGAGATACGCAGTATTTT
15	TRBV4-3	many	.	TRBJ1-1	CASSQNSGEVKVAFF	TGCGCCAGCAGCCAAAATTCAGGGGAGGTTAAAGTAGCTTTCTTT
15	TRBV11-3	.	.	TRBJ1-2	CASSLDAPTPYGYTF	TGTGCCAGCAGCTTAGATGCTCCTACCCCCTATGGCTACACCTTC
14	TRBV5-8	.	TRBD1	TRBJ1-2	CASSPSAGGGVNTF	TGTGCCAGCAGCCCGAGCGCAGGGGGCGGCGTCAACACCTTC
14	TRBV5-1	.	.	TRBJ1-2	CASSPEGTSYGYTF	TGCGCCAGCAGCCCGGAGGGGACAAGCTATGGCTACACCTTC
14	TRBV27	.	.	TRBJ2-7	CASSFGSGFYEQYF	TGTGCCAGCAGTTTTGGTAGCGGATTCTACGAGCAGTACTTC
14	TRBV9	.	.	TRBJ2-3	CASSVGGWADTQYF	TGTGCCAGCAGCGTAGGGGGCTGGGCAGATACGCAGTATTTT
15	TRBV14	.	TRBD2	TRBJ2-2	CASSRGLAGNRELFF	TGTGCCAGCAGCCGAGGACTAGCGGGTAACCGGGAGCTGTTTTTT
14	TRBV11-3	once	.	TRBJ2-7	CASSLEGGGGEQYF	TGTGCCAGCAGCTTAGAAGGGGGAGGCGGCGAGCAGTACTTC
11	TRBV28	.	.	TRBJ1-2	CASSLSYGYTF	TGTGCCAGCAGTTTATCCTATGGCTACACCTTC
14	TRBV5-1	.	TRBD1	TRBJ1-3	CASSTGQSGNTIYF	TGCGCCAGCAGCACGGGACAGTCTGGAAACACCATATATTTT
15	TRBV5-5	.	.	TRBJ2-5	CASSLYGVVRETQYF	TGTGCCAGCAGCTTGTACGGAGTTGTGAGGGAGACCCAGTACTTC
15	TRBV13	.	TRBD2	TRBJ2-5	CASSLRLAGQETQYF	TGTGCCAGCAGCCTCCGACTAGCGGGTCAAGAGACCCAGTACTTC
15	TRBV27	.	.	TRBJ1-2	CASSSFGGGNYGYTF	TGTGCCAGCAGTAGTTTCGGGGGTGGGAACTATGGCTACACCTTC
14	TRBV19	.	TRBD1	TRBJ1-6	CASSQGQDNSPLHF	TGTGCCAGTAGTCAAGGACAGGATAATTCACCCCTCCACTTT
13	TRBV28	.	TRBD1	TRBJ2-7	CATLHGQGYEQYF	TGTGCCACCCTCCACGGACAGGGCTACGAGCAGTACTTC